Sequencing of this T cell receptor beta chain was carried out in a study of blood T cells in healthy people across ages. V dropped 2 bases and J dropped 3 bases, with 16 bases sitting between them. The CDR3 loop spans 15 amino acids. Germline V CDR1 and CDR2: DFQATT, SNEGSKA (reference sequence). This clonotype was recorded a few times. What it recognizes is unknown. Study observations and caveats: Higher naive T cell percentage went strongly together with higher TCR beta diversity. Donors of long life had a larger count of naive CD4+ cells and greater diversity than aged donors.

The use of a sample-barcoded 5' primer and a J-beta primer mix characterized a second PCR of about 6 to 12 cycles. TCRdb independently ran MiXCR on the 5' RACE reads; one entry per CDR3 protein. The sample contains 650,000 to 800,000 distinct CDR3 sequences, about 42% of which appear only once. This TCR came from a man between 60 and 75 years old in good health. Sequencing used blood. This chain uses TRBV20-1 with TRBJ1-2; D remains ambiguous. The CDR3 loop reads CSARPATGEDYGYTF. The CDR3 region has the DNA TGCAGTGCTAGACCGGCGACCGGGGAGGACTATGGCTACACCTTC.